This is a list of T cell receptor beta chains from one sample in a study of blood T cell repertoires in COVID-19. Method: immunoSEQ multiplex PCR; TCRdb's copy keeps in-frame clones and lacks some. The table lists 160,000 or so clones, approximately 84% of them singletons. Source material: peripheral blood. These receptors came from a middle-aged man with acute or convalescent COVID-19. The CDR3 runs from the conserved cysteine through the conserved F or W. A D gene is named only where the DNA matches it firmly. Only some rows state a clone size, as once, few, many or a class for expanded clones.

CDR3: CASSPSLASNYGYTF
DNA: TGTGCCAGCAGCCCCTCATTGGCCAGTAACTATGGCTACACCTTC
J: TRBJ1-2
size: many
V: TRBV4-2
D: NA

CDR3: CASTSRGGGSNTGELFF
DNA: TGTGCCAGTACGTCTCGTGGCGGGGGGTCTAACACCGGGGAGCTGTTTTTT
J: TRBJ2-2
size: NA
V: TRBV19
D: TRBD2

CDR3: CASSLAGVSYEQYF
DNA: TGTGCCAGCAGCTTGGCCGGGGTCTCCTACGAGCAGTACTTC
J: TRBJ2-7
size: NA
V: TRBV7-2
D: NA

CDR3: CASSAGQINEKLFF
DNA: TGTGCCAGCAGTGCTGGGCAGATTAATGAAAAACTGTTTTTT
J: TRBJ1-4
size: NA
V: TRBV2
D: NA

CDR3: CASSSSGGGTDTQYF
DNA: TGTGCCAGCAGCTCAAGCGGGGGGGGCACAGATACGCAGTATTTT
J: TRBJ2-3
size: NA
V: TRBV5-4
D: TRBD2

CDR3: CASSPRGPGNTIYF
DNA: TGTGCCAGCAGCCCCCGCGGGCCAGGAAACACCATATATTTT
J: TRBJ1-3
size: once
V: TRBV5-4
D: NA

CDR3: CASSLHTYEQFF
DNA: TGTGCCAGCAGCTTGCACACCTATGAGCAGTTCTTC
J: TRBJ2-1
size: NA
V: TRBV5-4
D: NA

CDR3: CASSSEEWGYTF
DNA: TGTGCCAGCAGTTCGGAGGAATGGGGCTACACCTTC
J: TRBJ1-2
size: NA
V: TRBV11-1
D: NA

CDR3: CASSHVSGYGYTF
DNA: TGTGCCAGCAGCCACGTCTCAGGCTATGGCTACACCTTC
J: TRBJ1-2
size: NA
V: TRBV11-3
D: NA

CDR3: CASSARENSPLHF
DNA: TGTGCCAGCAGTGCCAGGGAAAACTCACCCCTCCACTTT
J: TRBJ1-6
size: NA
V: TRBV2
D: NA

CDR3: CASSPGDRGYEQFF
DNA: TGCGCCAGCAGCCCGGGGGACAGGGGCTATGAGCAGTTCTTC
J: TRBJ2-1
size: once
V: TRBV5-1
D: TRBD1

CDR3: CASSRAAANEKLFF
DNA: TGCGCCAGCAGCCGCGCAGCGGCTAATGAAAAACTGTTTTTT
J: TRBJ1-4
size: NA
V: TRBV5-1
D: NA

CDR3: CASSLSAGGETQYF
DNA: TGCGCCAGCAGCTTGTCTGCGGGGGGAGAGACCCAGTACTTC
J: TRBJ2-5
size: NA
V: TRBV5-1
D: TRBD2

CDR3: CASSVNRGYEQYF
DNA: TGTGCCAGCAGTGTAAACAGGGGGTACGAGCAGTACTTC
J: TRBJ2-7
size: NA
V: TRBV2
D: TRBD1

CDR3: CASSQGGTGAFF
DNA: TGTGCCAGCAGTCAGGGGGGCACGGGGGCTTTCTTT
J: TRBJ1-1
size: NA
V: TRBV2
D: TRBD1

CDR3: CASSKDPGSTQYF
DNA: TGTGCCAGCAGTAAAGATCCAGGGTCTACGCAGTATTTT
J: TRBJ2-3
size: NA
V: TRBV27
D: NA

CDR3: CASSLGRSEQYF
DNA: TGTGCCAGCAGCTTGGGCAGAAGCGAGCAGTACTTC
J: TRBJ2-7
size: NA
V: TRBV5-4
D: NA

CDR3: CSVLGQGSTTGELFF
DNA: TGCAGCGTTCTCGGACAGGGAAGTACCACCGGGGAGCTGTTTTTT
J: TRBJ2-2
size: NA
V: TRBV29-1
D: TRBD1

CDR3: CASSLVTGNSEKLFF
DNA: TGTGCCAGCAGCTTGGTGACAGGGAATAGCGAAAAACTGTTTTTT
J: TRBJ1-4
size: NA
V: TRBV5-5
D: TRBD1

CDR3: CASSRTGPTDTQYF
DNA: TGTGCCAGCAGTCGGACAGGGCCCACAGATACGCAGTATTTT
J: TRBJ2-3
size: NA
V: TRBV25-1
D: TRBD1

CDR3: CALEIIPLSGNTIYF
DNA: TGTGCCCTAGAGATCATCCCACTCTCTGGAAACACCATATATTTT
J: TRBJ1-3
size: NA
V: TRBV7-9
D: NA

CDR3: CASSGQSSYEQYF
DNA: TGTGCCAGCTCGGGACAGAGCTCCTACGAGCAGTACTTC
J: TRBJ2-7
size: NA
V: TRBV9
D: TRBD1

CDR3: CASSLGGGSPLHF
DNA: TGTGCCAGCAGTTTGGGGGGGGGTTCACCCCTCCACTTT
J: TRBJ1-6
size: once
V: TRBV12-3/TRBV12-4
D: NA

CDR3: CASSLSPTGTDTQYF
DNA: TGTGCCAGCAGTTTAAGCCCCACAGGTACAGATACGCAGTATTTT
J: TRBJ2-3
size: NA
V: TRBV27
D: NA

CDR3: CAWSTGWVESGYTF
DNA: TGTGCCTGGTCGACAGGTTGGGTGGAATCTGGCTACACCTTC
J: TRBJ1-2
size: NA
V: TRBV30
D: NA

CDR3: CASSSDTEAFF
DNA: TGTGCCAGCAGCTCGGACACTGAAGCTTTCTTT
J: TRBJ1-1
size: NA
V: TRBV7-6
D: NA

CDR3: CASTLLAGTGELFF
DNA: TGTGCCAGCACCCTCCTAGCGGGGACCGGGGAGCTGTTTTTT
J: TRBJ2-2
size: NA
V: TRBV3-1/TRBV3-2
D: TRBD2

CDR3: CSVDGGSSYEQYF
DNA: TGCAGCGTTGACGGCGGTAGCTCCTACGAGCAGTACTTC
J: TRBJ2-7
size: NA
V: TRBV29-1
D: NA

CDR3: CASSGDRGVREAFF
DNA: TGTGCCAGCAGCGGGGATAGGGGCGTACGTGAAGCTTTCTTT
J: TRBJ1-1
size: once
V: TRBV5-6
D: NA

CDR3: CASSTQDSNSGNTIYF
DNA: TGTGCCAGCAGTACGCAGGACAGTAACTCTGGAAACACCATATATTTT
J: TRBJ1-3
size: few
V: TRBV6-6
D: NA

CDR3: CASRQGTEAFF
DNA: TGTGCCAGCAGACAAGGGACAGAGGCTTTCTTT
J: TRBJ1-1
size: NA
V: TRBV3-1/TRBV3-2
D: TRBD1

CDR3: CASSSPRGNEQFF
DNA: TGTGCCAGCAGCTCCCCTAGAGGGAATGAGCAGTTCTTC
J: TRBJ2-1
size: once
V: TRBV5-8
D: NA

CDR3: CATSIGRNTGELFF
DNA: TGTGCCACCAGCATTGGGCGAAACACCGGGGAGCTGTTTTTT
J: TRBJ2-2
size: NA
V: TRBV15
D: NA

CDR3: CASSGGGTGELFF
DNA: TGTGCCAGCAGCGGCGGGGGGACCGGGGAGCTGTTTTTT
J: TRBJ2-2
size: NA
V: TRBV9
D: TRBD2

CDR3: CASSFSANYGYTF
DNA: TGTGCCAGCAGTTTTTCTGCTAACTATGGCTACACCTTC
J: TRBJ1-2
size: NA
V: TRBV27
D: NA

CDR3: CASSLVRTSVTQYF
DNA: TGTGCCAGCAGCTTGGTTCGGACTAGCGTTACGCAGTATTTT
J: TRBJ2-3
size: NA
V: TRBV5-6
D: TRBD2

CDR3: CASNLDRGLSSSYNSPLHF
DNA: TGTGCCAGCAATCTCGACAGGGGACTATCGAGCTCCTATAATTCACCCCTCCACTTT
J: TRBJ1-6
size: NA
V: TRBV28
D: TRBD1

CDR3: CASVTSGGLTSSYNEQFF
DNA: TGCGCCAGTGTGACTAGCGGGGGGTTAACTAGCTCCTACAATGAGCAGTTCTTC
J: TRBJ2-1
size: NA
V: TRBV10-1
D: TRBD2

CDR3: CATSEPSGEKLFF
DNA: TGTGCCACCAGTGAACCATCAGGTGAAAAACTGTTTTTT
J: TRBJ1-4
size: NA
V: TRBV24-1
D: NA

CDR3: CASSPSGGGQETQYF
DNA: TGTGCCAGCAGCCCTAGCGGGGGGGGGCAAGAGACCCAGTACTTC
J: TRBJ2-5
size: NA
V: TRBV3-1/TRBV3-2
D: TRBD2

CDR3: CASTRSGGEETQYF
DNA: TGTGCCAGCACCCGTAGCGGGGGGGAAGAGACCCAGTACTTC
J: TRBJ2-5
size: once
V: TRBV7-2
D: TRBD2

CDR3: CASSSGQGAQSSYEQYF
DNA: TGTGCCAGCAGTTCCGGACAGGGGGCTCAGAGCTCCTACGAGCAGTACTTC
J: TRBJ2-7
size: NA
V: TRBV27
D: TRBD1

CDR3: CASSQTASGGLTYEQYF
DNA: TGTGCCAGCAGCCAGACAGCTAGCGGGGGGCTGACCTACGAGCAGTACTTC
J: TRBJ2-7
size: NA
V: TRBV7-2
D: TRBD2

CDR3: CASASTGSLNTEAFF
DNA: TGTGCCAGCGCATCGACAGGGTCGCTGAACACTGAAGCTTTCTTT
J: TRBJ1-1
size: NA
V: TRBV6-5
D: TRBD1

CDR3: CASSLSLPTDTQYF
DNA: TGTGCCAGCAGCTTATCTCTACCCACAGATACGCAGTATTTT
J: TRBJ2-3
size: NA
V: TRBV6-5
D: NA

CDR3: CASSLERGSTEAFF
DNA: TGTGCCAGCAGCTTAGAACGGGGTAGCACTGAAGCTTTCTTT
J: TRBJ1-1
size: NA
V: TRBV7-2
D: NA

CDR3: CASSPAASTDTQYF
DNA: TGTGCCAGCAGCCCAGCGGCTAGCACAGATACGCAGTATTTT
J: TRBJ2-3
size: few
V: TRBV5-6
D: NA

CDR3: CAAGSRLNTGELFF
DNA: TGTGCCGCGGGTAGCAGATTGAACACCGGGGAGCTGTTTTTT
J: TRBJ2-2
size: NA
V: TRBV24-1
D: NA

CDR3: CSARRLGGYTF
DNA: TGCAGTGCTAGACGACTCGGGGGCTACACCTTC
J: TRBJ1-2
size: NA
V: TRBV20-1
D: NA